Listed here are 7 T cell receptor beta chains from one sample, sequenced in a study of post-analysis software for immune sequencing data. Whole-study results and caveats: Patients carried four or five TRBV segments more frequently than controls did, and TRBV5-6, TRBV5-1 and TRBV20-1 were among them.

The antigens of these receptors remain unknown. Unique molecular identifiers were built into the TCR beta cDNA libraries. TCRdb reprocessed the PCR reads via MiXCR and lists one record per CDR3 protein. The sample holds about 200,000 distinct CDR3 sequences, about 30% seen once. The specimen was blood. These TCRs come from a girl aged 2 to 17 with multiple sclerosis.

This clonotype was counted at least ten times. The V call is TRBV28, the J call TRBJ2-6; D is unresolved. V was pared by 2 bases and J by 4 bases, with 6 bases between. CDR1 MDHEN and CDR2 SYDVKM come from the germline V gene. The CDR3 has 14 amino acids. The chain's CDR3 is CASSLPAGANVLTF. For the CDR3, the DNA is TGTGCCAGCAGTTTACCAGCGGGGGCCAACGTCCTGACTTTC.

This clonotype occurred many times. The J gene is TRBJ2-7, the V gene TRBV6-1; 12 bases are a match to TRBD2. The CDR3 sequence is 16 residues long. V shed 2 bases and J 3 bases; nucleotides not matched to a gene: 5. Germline CDR1 and CDR2: MNHNS and SASEGT. The CDR3 DNA is TGTGCCAGCAGTGAACGAGGGGGACTAGCGGGCTACGAGCAGTACTTC. The encoded protein is CASSERGGLAGYEQYF.

This clonotype was picked up many times. Here the CDR3 reads CSAKRQGSAYNEQFF. DNA of the CDR3: TGCAGTGCTAAGAGACAGGGTAGCGCCTACAATGAGCAGTTCTTC. The V and J genes are TRBV20-1 and TRBJ2-1; 7 bases fit TRBD1. The CDR3 length is 15 residues. Germline trimming cut 4 bases from V and 2 bases from J; bases unmatched to any gene: 8. The germline gives CDR1 DFQATT, CDR2 SNEGSKA (reference sequence).

The chain combines TRBV9 with TRBJ2-3; D is uncertain. CDR3 length: 15 residues. CDR1 SGDLS and CDR2 YYNGEE come from the germline V gene. The V and J ends lost 2 bases and 2 bases respectively, with 12 bases between them. CDR3 in amino acids: CASSVLGLYTDTQYF. CDR3 DNA sequence: TGTGCCAGCAGCGTTCTAGGGCTGTACACAGATACGCAGTATTTT.

The chain links TRBV6-1 to TRBJ1-2; D call uncertain. CDR3 size: 12 residues. Trimming removed 11 bases at V and 5 bases at J, with 15 bases between. Germline CDR1 is MNHNS and CDR2 is SASEGT. Here the CDR3 DNA reads TGTGCCTGCACGTACAATGTATATGGCTACACCTTC. It yields the protein CACTYNVYGYTF.

The rearrangement uses TRBV20-1 and TRBJ1-5; D might be TRBD1 (5 bases). There are 15 residues in the CDR3. The germline V and J ends were trimmed by 3 bases and 3 bases, with 15 bases remaining between them. Germline V gene data show CDR1 as DFQATT and CDR2 as SNEGSKA (reference sequence). In DNA, the CDR3 is TGCAGTGCTAGCCTGCAGGGCACAAACAATCAGCCCCAGCATTTT. Amino acid sequence: CSASLQGTNNQPQHF.

In its sample, this clonotype was seen a few times. The chain combines TRBV5-1 with TRBJ2-7; D possibly uses TRBD1 or TRBD2 (5 bases each). The CDR3 is 18 residues long. V dropped 4 bases and J dropped 2 bases, with 25 bases sitting between them. In germline, CDR1 is SGHRS, CDR2 YFSETQ. This CDR3 is CASSMGSETARGPYEQYF. DNA of the CDR3: TGCGCCAGCAGCATGGGATCGGAGACAGCGAGGGGCCCCTACGAGCAGTACTTC.